These 14 T cell receptor beta chains originate from one sample sequenced in a study of CD8 T cells in Susac syndrome. Random hexamers primed reverse transcription of about 0.45 to 1 ug RNA. In TCRdb, the immunoSEQ multiplex PCR reads were re-called with MiXCR into one record per CDR3 protein. The data show about 83,000 distinct CDR3 sequences, about 96% seen once. Sequencing was performed on CD8+ T cells from PBMCs. The source is a human donor with Susac syndrome.

The chain couples TRBV9 to TRBJ1-2; 8 nucleotides match TRBD1. Trimming removed 3 bases from V and 3 bases from J; junction bases left unmatched: 7. Per the germline V gene, CDR1 is SGDLS and CDR2 is YYNGEE. The CDR3 contains 15 residues. CDR3 loop: CASSGDRGWDYGYTF. CDR3 bases: TGTGCCAGCAGCGGTGACAGGGGCTGGGACTATGGCTACACCTTC.

The rearrangement links TRBV7-3 to TRBJ2-5; 12 nucleotides agree with TRBD1. V dropped 5 bases and J dropped 5; count of bases not matched to a gene: 9. The CDR3 is made up of 16 amino acids. The V gene's germline CDR1 is SGHTA and CDR2 FQGTGA. CDR3 bases: TGTGCCAGCAGCCCGATGGGACAGGGGGCACGGGAGACCCAGTACTTC. Amino acid sequence: CASSPMGQGARETQYF. Complete variable domain (other parts from reference TRBV7-3 and TRBJ2-5): GAGVSQTPSNKVTEKGKYVELRCDPISGHTALYWYRQSLGQGPEFLIYFQGTGAADDSGLPNDRFFAVRPEGSVSTLKIQRTERGDSAVYLCASSPMGQGARETQYFGPGTRLLVL.

The V gene is TRBV5-6, the J gene TRBJ2-7, with D perhaps TRBD2 (5 bases). Trimming left V 10 bases short and J 4 bases short, with 12 bases between. The CDR3 has 11 amino acids. CDR1 is SGHDT, CDR2 YYEEEE, per germline. The CDR3 DNA sequence: TGTGCCTCGGCGTCGGGGTACGAGCAGTACTTC. Protein: CASASGYEQYF.

The rearrangement uses TRBV6-2 or TRBV6-3 and TRBJ1-5; D is unclear. Trimming took off 4 bases at V and 1 base at J, with 8 bases between the two ends. This CDR3 has 14 amino acids. Germline V gives CDR1 MNHEY, CDR2 SVGEGT. CDR3 nucleotide sequence: TGTGCCAGCAGTTGGTTCTCCAGCAATCAGCCCCAGCATTTT. Translation: CASSWFSSNQPQHF.

The chain joins TRBV7-9 to TRBJ2-7, with D perhaps given as TRBD1 or TRBD2 (6 bases each). The V end lost 4 bases, the J end lost 2 bases, and 18 bases lay between the germline ends. From germline, CDR1 is SEHNR and CDR2 FQNEAQ (reference sequence). This CDR3 has 16 amino acids. CDR3 protein: CASSSPVQGLPYEQYV. CDR3 coding DNA: TGTGCCAGCAGCTCCCCCGTACAGGGACTCCCCTACGAGCAGTACGTC.

This rearrangement joins TRBV20-1 to TRBJ2-3; the D gene is possibly TRBD2 (6 bases). The germline V gene encodes CDR1 DFQATT and CDR2 SNEGSKA (reference sequence). Deletions cut 1 base from V and 7 bases from J, with 6 bases between. The CDR3 is 11 amino acids. CDR3 coding DNA: TGCAGTGCTAGAGGCGGGAATACGCAGTATTTT. It encodes CSARGGNTQYF.

The V call is TRBV7-3, the J call TRBJ2-3; no clear D. V lost 4 bases, J lost 2 bases, and 7 bases lay in between. This CDR3 spans 13 amino acids. The germline V gene encodes CDR1 SGHTA and CDR2 FQGTGA. The CDR3 nucleotides read TGTGCCAGCAGCTATAAGTCCACAGATACGCAGTATTTT. Translation gives CASSYKSTDTQYF.

The V and J genes are TRBV29-1 and TRBJ1-1, with 7 nucleotides matching TRBD1. Germline V gives CDR1 SQVTM, CDR2 ANQGSEA. CDR3 length: 14 amino acids. Trimming removed 4 bases from V and 1 base from J; junction bases left unmatched: 6. In DNA, the CDR3 is TGCAGCGTTGGAACAGGGACAGCGAACACTGAAGCTTTCTTT. Its protein product is CSVGTGTANTEAFF.

This clonotype appeared once. The chain joins TRBV30 to TRBJ2-7; 8 nucleotides align to TRBD2. The CDR3 contains 14 residues. Germline CDR1 and CDR2: GTSNPN and SVGIG (reference sequence). After removal of 1 base from V and 0 bases from J, the junction contained 2 bases not matched to a gene. Here the CDR3 reads CAWSATSVSYEQYF. DNA for the CDR3: TGTGCCTGGAGTGCGACTAGCGTCTCCTACGAGCAGTACTTC. Full variable domain (outside the CDR3, taken from reference TRBV30 and TRBJ2-7): SQTIHQWPATLVQPVGSPLSLECTVEGTSNPNLYWYRQAAGRGLQLLFYSVGIGQISSEVPQNLSASRPQDRQFILSSKKLLLSDSGFYLCAWSATSVSYEQYFGPGTRLTVT.

The sample holds one count of this clonotype. J is TRBJ2-1 and V is TRBV7-9, with a possible D match to TRBD2 (5 bases). In germline, CDR1 is SEHNR, CDR2 FQNEAQ (reference sequence). V lost 4 bases and J 0 bases, leaving 10 bases between the germline ends. The CDR3 has 15 residues. The CDR3 region is CASSSEAVSYNEQFF. As DNA, the CDR3 is TGTGCCAGCAGCTCAGAAGCGGTCTCCTACAATGAGCAGTTCTTC.

V gene TRBV20-1 combines with J gene TRBJ2-5; 7 bases are a match to TRBD2. Germline assignment: CDR1 DFQATT and CDR2 SNEGSKA (reference sequence). The CDR3 is made up of 16 amino acids. V dropped 3 bases and J dropped 1; count of bases not matched to a gene: 11. CDR3 nucleotides: TGCAGTGCTAGTGATTTTGCGGGAGCCTTCCAAGAGACCCAGTACTTC. This translates into CSASDFAGAFQETQYF.

Here the CDR3 DNA reads TGTGCCTCAACCCTCCGGGAGACCCAGTACTTC. It is translated as CASTLRETQYF. The genes are TRBV28 and TRBJ2-5, with D unclear. V was shortened by 11 bases and J by 5 bases, with 12 bases between the two germline ends. Germline loops: CDR1 MDHEN, CDR2 SYDVKM. This CDR3 has 11 amino acids.

V and J are TRBV12-3 or TRBV12-4 and TRBJ2-7; 8 bases agree with TRBD1. There are 15 residues in the CDR3. V gave up 3 bases and J gave up 6 bases; unmatched junction bases: 10. The CDR3 DNA follows: TGTGCCAGCAGTTTGCAGGGGGCAAGTACGAGCGAGCAGTACTTC. Amino acid sequence: CASSLQGASTSEQYF.

The chain has TRBV15 and TRBJ1-2, with 7 positions matching TRBD1. This CDR3 is built from 15 residues. Germline V CDR1 and CDR2: LNHNV, YYDKDF (reference sequence). J lost 4 bases, V lost 4 bases, and 9 bases had no gene match. The CDR3 protein is CATSIYRDSSYGYTF. The CDR3 nucleotides read TGTGCCACCAGCATATACCGGGACAGCTCCTATGGCTACACCTTC.